A single sample gave rise to the 27 T cell receptor beta chains below, sequenced in a study of shared clonotypes between healthy human individuals (dated by TCRdb to the early 2020s). Libraries were prepared through the immunoSEQ multiplex PCR assay. In TCRdb, the immuneACCESS table is reduced to in-frame sequences with V and J assigned. These tables do not hold every clone; where another copy was compared, an unresolved V gene accounts for under half, and the others remain unexplained. Across this sample there are around 1 million clones, with less than 85% seen only once. Around 1.5% of the sample is held by the ten biggest clonotypes. The specimen sequenced was memory CD4+ T cells sorted from blood. The cell subset or site tag for this specimen amounts to: CD45RA-negative fraction. These receptors all stem from a man younger than 30 in good health.

The sample holds one count of this clone. The chain links TRBV10-3 to TRBJ2-7; the D is unclear. Germline V gene lookup returns CDR1 ENHRY and CDR2 SYGVKD. Deletions cut 0 bases from V and 3 bases from J, with 9 bases between. CDR3 length: 14 residues. This CDR3 reads CAISESNTLYEQYF. CDR3 DNA: TGTGCCATCAGTGAGTCGAATACTCTCTACGAGCAGTACTTC.

This clone was detected only a few times. The chain carries TRBV30 and TRBJ2-7; 7 nucleotides agree with TRBD1. V was pared by 0 bases and J by 1 base, with 3 bases of the junction left unmatched. The CDR3 contains 14 residues. Germline loops: CDR1 GTSNPN, CDR2 SVGIG (reference sequence). CDR3 in amino acids: CAWSVRQGSYEQYF. CDR3 DNA sequence: TGTGCCTGGAGTGTACGACAGGGTTCCTACGAGCAGTACTTC. The full variable domain, in which reference TRBV30 and TRBJ2-7 provide the parts outside the CDR3, is SQTIHQWPATLVQPVGSPLSLECTVEGTSNPNLYWYRQAAGRGLQLLFYSVGIGQISSEVPQNLSASRPQDRQFILSSKKLLLSDSGFYLCAWSVRQGSYEQYFGPGTRLTVT.

The rearrangement uses TRBV11-2 and TRBJ2-3; 9 bases align to TRBD2. CDR1 and CDR2 from the germline V gene are SGHAT and FQNNGV. V trimming: 2 bases; J trimming: 6 bases; junction bases outside the gene matches: 6. The CDR3 runs to 15 residues. CDR3 amino acids: CASSLLVSGGDTQYF. CDR3 nucleotides: TGTGCCAGCAGCTTATTAGTCAGCGGGGGGGATACGCAGTATTTT.

This chain links TRBV19 with TRBJ1-2, with D hard to call. In germline, CDR1 is LNHDA, CDR2 SQIVND (reference sequence). V dropped 6 bases and J dropped 5 bases, with 13 bases sitting between them. CDR3 length: 13 residues. The CDR3 nucleotides read TGTGCCAGTAGCGACCGGGCAAAATATGGCTACACCTTC. Protein: CASSDRAKYGYTF.

The chain is built from TRBV6-5 and TRBJ1-4; no clear D gene. Per germline, CDR1 MNHEY and CDR2 SVGAGI. The CDR3 loop spans 14 amino acids. Trimming took 1 base from V and 7 from J, leaving 10 bases between them. This CDR3 is CASSYLAGGEKLFF. CDR3 nucleotide sequence: TGTGCCAGCAGTTACTTGGCAGGAGGTGAAAAACTGTTTTTT.

The table lists this clone with a few counts. The chain carries TRBV5-4 and TRBJ1-4; tentative D call: TRBD1 (5 bases). Trimming pared 2 bases from V and 8 bases from J, leaving 13 bases between. CDR1 is SGHNT, CDR2 YYREEE, per germline (reference sequence). The CDR3 is made up of 14 amino acids. The CDR3 nucleotides read TGTGCCAGCAGCTTCCAGGGAAGGGAGGAAAAACTGTTTTTT. Encoded protein: CASSFQGREEKLFF.

The chain recombines TRBV6-5 with TRBJ2-2, with D tentatively TRBD2 (6 bases). The CDR3 covers 13 residues. CDR1 and CDR2 from the germline V gene are MNHEY and SVGAGI. Trimming left V 7 bases short and J 5 bases short, with 11 bases between. Here the CDR3 reads CASTAGRTGELFF. The CDR3 DNA reads TGTGCCAGCACGGCGGGGAGAACCGGGGAGCTGTTTTTT.

The gene calls are TRBV4-1 and TRBJ2-5; 14 nucleotides align to TRBD2. The CDR3 has 16 residues. The V and J ends lost 3 bases and 4 bases, in that order; junction bases with no gene match: 4. Germline values: CDR1 MGHRA, CDR2 YSYEKL. CDR3 region: CASSQGLAGVLETQYF. CDR3 nucleotides: TGCGCCAGCAGCCAGGGACTAGCGGGAGTGTTAGAGACCCAGTACTTC.

This clone was seen only a few times. The chain combines TRBV14 with TRBJ1-5, with 9 bases matching TRBD1. V was pared by 8 bases and J by 4 bases, with 12 bases of the junction left unmatched. The CDR3 covers 16 residues. CDR1 is SGHDN, CDR2 FVKESK, per germline. The CDR3 is CASGTKQGAGNQPQHF. The CDR3 DNA reads as TGTGCCAGCGGGACCAAACAGGGGGCGGGGAATCAGCCCCAGCATTTT.

The V gene is TRBV9, the J gene TRBJ2-3; 9 nucleotides agree with TRBD1. CDR3 length: 15 residues. Losses at the gene ends were 4 bases for V and 3 bases for J; bases not matched to a gene: 6. Germline loops: CDR1 SGDLS, CDR2 YYNGEE. CDR3 nucleotides: TGTGCCAGCAGCTCTCGGACAGGGGAAACAGATACGCAGTATTTT. Residues: CASSSRTGETDTQYF.

The chain is built from TRBV28 and TRBJ1-3; 9 nucleotides line up with TRBD1. Germline CDR1 reads MDHEN; CDR2 reads SYDVKM. The ends lost 7 bases at V and 6 bases at J; junction bases unmatched: 7. The CDR3 has 14 residues. DNA of the CDR3: TGTGCCAGCATTCCCGGGACAGGGAAAAACACCATATATTTT. This gives the protein CASIPGTGKNTIYF.

This chain's CDR3 is CASSQEGGSIQYF. The CDR3 DNA follows: TGCGCCAGCAGCCAAGAGGGGGGGAGCATTCAGTACTTC. The chain employs TRBV4-3 and TRBJ2-4; 7 bases are shared with TRBD2. The CDR3 has 13 residues. The V gene end was trimmed by 0 bases and the J gene end by 9 bases; junction bases not matched to a gene: 2. Germline-derived CDR1 and CDR2 are LGHNA and YSLEER.

This sequence joins TRBV2 and TRBJ2-2; D remains unclear. The CDR3 spans 15 residues. Germline V gene data show CDR1 as SNHLY and CDR2 as FYNNEI. With 2 bases removed from V and 3 bases from J, the gap between germline ends came to 10 bases. The CDR3 DNA reads as TGTGCCAGCAGTGAACATGGGCAGGACACCGGGGAGCTGTTTTTT. Its translation: CASSEHGQDTGELFF.

The V call is TRBV5-4, the J call TRBJ1-2; a possible D gene is TRBD1 (5 bases). The germline V gene encodes CDR1 SGHNT and CDR2 YYREEE (reference sequence). Trimming stripped 5 bases from V and 1 base from J, with 21 bases between. This CDR3 contains 17 residues. CDR3 sequence reads: CASSFGSSTAYNYGYTF. The CDR3 nucleotides read TGTGCCAGCAGTTTCGGTTCCTCGACAGCCTATAACTATGGCTACACCTTC.

The V and J genes are TRBV6-6 and TRBJ2-4; 7 bases align to TRBD1. The CDR3 is 13 amino acids. V lost 6 bases to trimming and J lost 9 bases; unmatched junction nucleotides: 8. From germline, CDR1 is MNHNY and CDR2 SVGAGI (reference sequence). CDR3 DNA: TGTGCCAGCAGCCCCGGGACAGTGACCATTCAGTACTTC. This sequence encodes CASSPGTVTIQYF.

The gene calls are TRBV6-1 and TRBJ2-7; D tentatively fits TRBD1 or TRBD2 (5 bases each). Germline loops: CDR1 MNHNS, CDR2 SASEGT. This CDR3 contains 12 residues. V was cut by 7 bases and J by 7 bases, with 14 bases left in between. The CDR3 reads CASIPRGGEQYF. CDR3 DNA: TGTGCCAGCATACCCCGGGGCGGTGAGCAGTACTTC.

Of note for this clone: At one end, the junction sequence differs from germline, possibly due to a read error. The rearrangement links TRBV7-7 to TRBJ2-3; 7 nucleotides line up with TRBD2. CDR3 size: 14 residues. CDR1 SSHAT and CDR2 FNYEAQ come from the germline V gene (reference sequence). CDR3 protein: CASSLRGSEDTQYF. The CDR3, as DNA: TGTGCTAGCAGCTTACGCGGGAGTGAAGATACGCAGTATTTT.

This chain links TRBV2 with TRBJ2-5; D might be TRBD2 (5 bases). The CDR3 loop spans 13 amino acids. The V end was cut by 8 bases, the J end by 8 bases, with 18 bases between. From germline, CDR1 is SNHLY and CDR2 FYNNEI. This chain's CDR3 is CASGLDLRGTQYF. The CDR3 DNA reads as TGTGCCAGCGGACTGGACCTAAGAGGCACCCAGTACTTC.

The chain uses TRBV14 and TRBJ1-6; TRBD1 might be the D (6 bases). CDR1 and CDR2 (germline): SGHDN, FVKESK. This CDR3 region has 14 residues. Trimming removed 5 bases at V and 9 bases at J, with 14 bases between. The CDR3 DNA reads TGTGCCAGCAGCTTGACTACAGGGCGTTCACCCCTCCACTTT. Its protein product is CASSLTTGRSPLHF.

V and J are TRBV25-1 and TRBJ1-2; TRBD1 matches 8 bases. V was pared by 2 bases and J by 7 bases, with 12 bases of the junction left unmatched. Looked up from germline, CDR1 is MGHDK and CDR2 is SYGVNS. The CDR3 is 16 residues long. This chain's CDR3 is CASSEIGPQGASGYTF. The CDR3 nucleotides read TGTGCCAGCAGTGAAATTGGTCCCCAGGGGGCGAGTGGCTACACCTTC.

This clone was counted a few times. V gene TRBV6-1 combines with J gene TRBJ2-5; possible D gene TRBD1, 6 bases. Trimming took off 0 bases at V and 2 bases at J, with 10 bases between the two ends. CDR1 is MNHNS, CDR2 SASEGT, per germline. This CDR3 contains 15 residues. The CDR3 spells CASSEAIRGQETQYF. CDR3 nucleotide sequence: TGTGCCAGCAGTGAAGCAATCAGGGGACAAGAGACCCAGTACTTC.

This clone was recorded only once. V usage is TRBV7-6 and J usage is TRBJ2-2; D perhaps matches TRBD2 (5 bases). Germline V lookup: CDR1 SGHVS, CDR2 FNYEAQ. Trimming took off 3 bases at V and 5 bases at J, with 13 bases between the two ends. CDR3 length: 15 residues. CDR3 sequence: CASSFPAGGTGELFF. DNA of the CDR3: TGTGCCAGCAGCTTCCCCGCGGGTGGAACCGGGGAGCTGTTTTTT.

The V gene is TRBV18, the J gene TRBJ1-5; D gene ambiguous. CDR3 length equals 12 residues. Germline CDR1 KGHSH, CDR2 LQKENI. The ends were cut back, 6 bases at V and 0 bases at J, with 3 bases in the middle. CDR3 nucleotides: TGTGCCAGCTCCCATAGCAATCAGCCCCAGCATTTT. Its protein is CASSHSNQPQHF.

The chain has TRBV5-4 and TRBJ1-6, with D maybe TRBD1 (6 bases). This CDR3 region has 14 residues. Germline CDR1 SGHNT, CDR2 YYREEE (reference sequence). The V gene lost 3 bases and the J gene lost 7 bases, with 11 bases spanning the gap. CDR3 amino acids: CASSSQDRNSPLHF. In DNA form, the CDR3 reads TGTGCCAGCAGCTCGCAGGACAGAAATTCACCCCTCCACTTT.

Many counts were recorded for this clone. Different DNA sequences within this sample yield the same CDR3. J is TRBJ1-2 and V is TRBV6-1; 7 bases are a match to TRBD1. V gave up 1 base and J gave up 7 bases; unmatched junction bases: 6. CDR1 is MNHNS, CDR2 SASEGT, per germline. The CDR3 consists of 14 residues. The CDR3 sequence: CASSEEAGGSGYTF. CDR3 DNA sequence: TGTGCCAGCAGTGAAGAGGCAGGGGGGAGTGGCTACACCTTC.

V gene TRBV7-2 combines with J gene TRBJ2-3, with TRBD2 matching over 11 bases. CDR1 is SGHTA, CDR2 FQGNSA, per germline. V trimming: 5 bases; J trimming: 4 bases; junction bases outside the gene matches: 5. The CDR3 is 15 residues long. As DNA, the CDR3 is TGTGCCAGCAGCGAGACTAGCGGGGACGCAGATACGCAGTATTTT. Amino acids: CASSETSGDADTQYF.

The V call is TRBV6-5, the J call TRBJ1-4, with 8 bases that match TRBD1. The CDR3 length is 15 residues. V was clipped by 4 bases and J by 5 bases; unmatched bases: 6. Germline lookup yields CDR1 MNHEY and CDR2 SVGAGI. The CDR3 here is CASSSATGDNEKLFF. CDR3 sequence (DNA): TGTGCCAGCAGTTCCGCGACAGGGGACAATGAAAAACTGTTTTTT.